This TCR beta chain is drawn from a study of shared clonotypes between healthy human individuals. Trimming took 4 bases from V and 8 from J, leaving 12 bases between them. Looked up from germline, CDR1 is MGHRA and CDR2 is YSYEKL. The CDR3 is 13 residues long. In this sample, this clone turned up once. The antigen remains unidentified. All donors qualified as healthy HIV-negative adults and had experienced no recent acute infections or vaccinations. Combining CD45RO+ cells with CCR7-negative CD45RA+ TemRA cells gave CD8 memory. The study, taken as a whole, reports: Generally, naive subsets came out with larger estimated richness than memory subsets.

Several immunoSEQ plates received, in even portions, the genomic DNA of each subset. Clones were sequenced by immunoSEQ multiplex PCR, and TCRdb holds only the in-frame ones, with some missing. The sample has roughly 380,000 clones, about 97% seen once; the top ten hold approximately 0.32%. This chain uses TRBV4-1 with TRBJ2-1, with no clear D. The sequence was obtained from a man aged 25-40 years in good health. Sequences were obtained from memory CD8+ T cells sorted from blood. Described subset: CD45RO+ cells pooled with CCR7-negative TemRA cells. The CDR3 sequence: CASSRFPMDEQFF. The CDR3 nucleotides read TGCGCCAGCAGCCGATTTCCTATGGATGAGCAGTTCTTC.